The 8 T cell receptor beta chains below were found in one sample sequenced in a study of cytotoxic CD8 clonotypes in ibrutinib-treated CLL. The assay was immunoSEQ multiplex PCR, and TCRdb's table has in-frame clones only and misses some. The table has just over 200,000 clones, around 70% seen once; the top ten hold about 6%. The sequencing used PBMCs, collected after 12 months of ibrutinib treatment. The receptor source for this set is a human donor with chronic lymphocytic leukemia.

The chain couples TRBV19 to TRBJ2-1; 7 bases are a match to TRBD1. The CDR3 length is 13 residues. In germline, CDR1 is LNHDA, CDR2 SQIVND (reference sequence). Germline trimming cut 3 bases from V and 9 bases from J; bases unmatched to any gene: 5. The CDR3 bases are TGTGCCAGTAGTATCTCAAGACAGGGTGAGCAGTTCTTC. As protein: CASSISRQGEQFF. The full variable domain, in which reference TRBV19 and TRBJ2-1 provide the parts outside the CDR3, is DGGITQSPKYLFRKEGQNVTLSCEQNLNHDAMYWYRQDPGQGLRLIYYSQIVNDFQKGDIAEGYSVSREKKESFPLTVTSAQKNPTAFYLCASSISRQGEQFFGPGTRLTVL.

The chain carries TRBV28 and TRBJ2-7; 12 nucleotides align to TRBD1. The V gene's germline CDR1 is MDHEN and CDR2 SYDVKM. With 8 bases clipped from V and 5 bases from J, the junction kept 10 bases outside the gene matches. The CDR3 totals 15 residues. The CDR3 DNA sequence: TGTGCCAGCCGAATGGGGACAGGGGGCCGGAACGAGCAGTACTTC. Protein sequence: CASRMGTGGRNEQYF.

The CDR3 protein is CASSPGQGVGQPQHF. The CDR3 bases are TGTGCCAGCTCGCCCGGACAGGGCGTAGGACAGCCCCAGCATTTT. The J gene is TRBJ1-5, the V gene TRBV18, with 8 bases lining up with TRBD1. The CDR3 totals 15 residues. V lost 6 bases to trimming and J lost 7 bases; unmatched junction nucleotides: 11. In germline, CDR1 is KGHSH, CDR2 LQKENI. The variable domain in full, completed from reference TRBV18 and TRBJ1-5, reads NAGVMQNPRHLVRRRGQEARLRCSPMKGHSHVYWYRQLPEEGLKFMVYLQKENIIDESGMPKERFSAEFPKEGPSILRIQQVVRGDSAAYFCASSPGQGVGQPQHFGDGTRLSIL.

This chain uses TRBV30 with TRBJ1-1; tentatively, D is TRBD1 (6 bases). Germline CDR1 reads GTSNPN; CDR2 reads SVGIG (reference sequence). This CDR3 has 18 residues. Trimming stripped 2 bases from V and 2 bases from J, with 24 bases between. In DNA, the CDR3 is TGTGCCTGGAGTTTCCGAGTACGGGGGCGGAGGGTTAACACTGAAGCTTTCTTT. Translated: CAWSFRVRGRRVNTEAFF.

V usage is TRBV10-3 and J usage is TRBJ2-3; D is possibly TRBD1 (6 bases). The CDR3 is 15 amino acids. V dropped 6 bases and J dropped 0 bases, with 13 bases sitting between them. Germline V CDR1 and CDR2: ENHRY, SYGVKD. The CDR3 sequence is CAIRAFRGSTDTQYF. CDR3 nucleotides: TGTGCCATCAGGGCCTTCAGGGGCAGCACAGATACGCAGTATTTT.

V and J are TRBV9 and TRBJ2-1; TRBD1 is a possible D gene (6 bases). Per germline, CDR1 SGDLS and CDR2 YYNGEE. Trimming stripped 4 bases from V and 9 bases from J, with 23 bases between. This CDR3 is 16 amino acids long. The CDR3 protein is CASSSDARGLQGEQFF. CDR3 DNA: TGTGCCAGCAGCTCGGACGCCCGGGGCCTACAGGGTGAGCAGTTCTTC.

The V and J genes are TRBV29-1 and TRBJ2-2; TRBD2 might be the D (5 bases). Germline V lookup: CDR1 SQVTM, CDR2 ANQGSEA. The CDR3 loop spans 14 amino acids. CDR3 residues: CSASRGLDTGELFF. Here the CDR3 DNA reads TGCAGTGCCTCCCGGGGTCTCGACACCGGGGAGCTGTTTTTT.

This clone was seen only once. V and J are TRBV6-5 and TRBJ1-5; the D gene is possibly TRBD1 (6 bases). CDR1 is MNHEY and CDR2 is SVGAGI in the germline V gene. The CDR3 loop spans 13 amino acids. The V end lost 0 bases, the J end lost 15 bases, and 15 bases lay between the germline ends. Here the CDR3 DNA reads TGTGCCAGCAGTTACTCGATCCAGGGGTCTCCGCATTTT. It is translated as CASSYSIQGSPHF.